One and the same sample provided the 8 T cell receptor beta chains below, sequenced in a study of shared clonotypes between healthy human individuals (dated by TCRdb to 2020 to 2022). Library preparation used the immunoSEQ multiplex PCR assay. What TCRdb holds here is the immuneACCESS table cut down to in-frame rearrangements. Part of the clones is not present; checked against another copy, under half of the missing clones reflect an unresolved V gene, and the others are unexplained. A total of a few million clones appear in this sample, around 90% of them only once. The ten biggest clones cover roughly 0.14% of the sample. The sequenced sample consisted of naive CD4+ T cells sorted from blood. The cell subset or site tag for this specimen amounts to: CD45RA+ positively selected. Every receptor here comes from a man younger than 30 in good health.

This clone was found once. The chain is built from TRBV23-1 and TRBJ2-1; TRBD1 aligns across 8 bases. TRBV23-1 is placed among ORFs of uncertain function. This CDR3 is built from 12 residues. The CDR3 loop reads CGAGQGDNEQFF. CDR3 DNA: TGCGGGGCCGGACAGGGTGACAATGAGCAGTTCTTC.

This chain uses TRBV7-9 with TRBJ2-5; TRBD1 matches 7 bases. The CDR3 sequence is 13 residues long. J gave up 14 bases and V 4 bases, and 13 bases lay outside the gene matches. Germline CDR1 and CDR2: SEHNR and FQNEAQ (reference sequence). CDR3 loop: CASSYPGTEIRYF. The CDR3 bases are TGTGCCAGCAGCTACCCCGGGACAGAGATTCGATACTTC.

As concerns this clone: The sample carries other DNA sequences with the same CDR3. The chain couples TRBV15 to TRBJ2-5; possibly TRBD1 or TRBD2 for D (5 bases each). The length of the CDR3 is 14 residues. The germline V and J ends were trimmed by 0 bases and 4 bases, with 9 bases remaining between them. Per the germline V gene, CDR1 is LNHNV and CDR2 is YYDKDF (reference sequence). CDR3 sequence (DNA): TGTGCCACCAGCAGAGACAGGGCGGGAGAGACCCAGTACTTC. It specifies CATSRDRAGETQYF.

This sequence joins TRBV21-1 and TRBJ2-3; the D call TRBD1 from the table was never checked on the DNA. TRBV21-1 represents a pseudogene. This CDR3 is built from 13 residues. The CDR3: CASPSQGAHTQYF. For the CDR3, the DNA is TGTGCCAGCCCCTCCCAGGGGGCACATACGCAGTATTTT.

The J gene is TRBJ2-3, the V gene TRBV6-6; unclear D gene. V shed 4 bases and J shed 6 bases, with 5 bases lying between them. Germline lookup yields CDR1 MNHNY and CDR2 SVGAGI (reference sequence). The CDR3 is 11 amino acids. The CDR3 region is CASSSRDTQYF. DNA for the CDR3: TGTGCCAGCAGTTCCAGGGATACGCAGTATTTT.

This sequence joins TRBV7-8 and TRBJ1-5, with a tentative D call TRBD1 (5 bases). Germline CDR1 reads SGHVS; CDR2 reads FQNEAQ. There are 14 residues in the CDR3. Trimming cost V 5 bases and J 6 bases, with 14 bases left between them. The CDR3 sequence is CASSLGQGSQPQHF. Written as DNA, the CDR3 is TGTGCCAGCAGCCTAGGGCAGGGTAGTCAGCCCCAGCATTTT.

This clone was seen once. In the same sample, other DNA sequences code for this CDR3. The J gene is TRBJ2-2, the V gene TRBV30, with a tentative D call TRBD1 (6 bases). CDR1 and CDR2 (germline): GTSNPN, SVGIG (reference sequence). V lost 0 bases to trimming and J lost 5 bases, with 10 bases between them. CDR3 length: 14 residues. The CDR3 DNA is TGTGCCTGGAGTGTATTGAGGGGGACCGGGGAGCTGTTTTTT. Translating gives CAWSVLRGTGELFF.

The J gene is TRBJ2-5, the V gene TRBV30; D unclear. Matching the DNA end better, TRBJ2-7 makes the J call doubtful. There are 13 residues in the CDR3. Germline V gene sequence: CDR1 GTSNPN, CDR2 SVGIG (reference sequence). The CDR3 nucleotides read TGTGCCTGGACCACACTGACCACTTACGAGCAGTACTTC. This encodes CAWTTLTTYEQYF.